This is a list of T cell receptor beta chains from one sample in a study of OX40 agonist ivuxolimab in advanced cancers. Profiling relied on immunoSEQ multiplex PCR, and the TCRdb table lists in-frame clones only, not all of them. The table records about 110,000 clones, roughly 90% of them present only once. This specimen consisted of CD4+ or CD8+ T cells sorted from blood, obtained in a trial of the OX40 agonist ivuxolimab. The receptors were gathered from an adult with an advanced solid tumor such as melanoma, head and neck, liver or kidney cancer. Both conserved end residues are part of each CDR3. A D gene is named only where the DNA matches it firmly. Expanded clones are given a class, and other clones once, few, many or no size at all.

>NA|TRBJ2-1|TRBV19|NA
TGTGCCAGTAGTAAGCAGGGTGGGGACAATGAGCAGTTCTTC
CASSKQGGDNEQFF
>many|TRBJ2-7|TRBV19|NA
TGTGCCAGTAGTGCTCGGACAGAAACCTTCTACGAGCAGTACTTC
CASSARTETFYEQYF
>NA|TRBJ2-7|TRBV2|TRBD1
TGTGCCAGCAGTACGGGACAGCTTAGCCTTTCCTACGAGCAGTACTTC
CASSTGQLSLSYEQYF
>NA|TRBJ2-5|TRBV9|NA
TGTGCCAGCAGCTCGACGGGAACGGGGGAGACCCAGTACTTC
CASSSTGTGETQYF
>NA|TRBJ2-7|TRBV4-3|NA
TGCGCCAGCAGCCAAGCCCAGGGAAAAGCCTACGAGCAGTACTTC
CASSQAQGKAYEQYF
>NA|TRBJ2-4|TRBV12-5|TRBD2
TGTGCTAGTGGTAGCGGGGGAGGGGCCAAAAACATTCAGTACTTC
CASGSGGGAKNIQYF
>NA|TRBJ2-5|TRBV7-9|NA
TGTGCCAGCAGCTTAGGGGCAGAACTCCAAGAGACCCAGTACTTC
CASSLGAELQETQYF
>NA|TRBJ2-2|TRBV5-1|NA
TGCGCCAGCAGCTTGGGCGCTAACACCGGGGAGCTGTTTTTT
CASSLGANTGELFF
>NA|TRBJ1-2|TRBV19|TRBD1
TGTGCCAGTAGTCCCCCCGGGACAGGTATTAACTATGGCTACACCTTC
CASSPPGTGINYGYTF
>NA|TRBJ2-1|TRBV7-9|NA
TGTGCCAGCAGCTCTAGGGGCGGCAATGAGCAGTTCTTC
CASSSRGGNEQFF
>NA|TRBJ2-1|TRBV11-2|NA
TGTGCCAGCAGCCGAATGACTAGGACCCATGAGCAGTTCTTC
CASSRMTRTHEQFF
>NA|TRBJ1-6|TRBV6-6|NA
TGTGCCAGCAGTGGGCAGCAGAATTCACCCCTCCACTTT
CASSGQQNSPLHF
>NA|TRBJ1-2|TRBV7-9|NA
TGTGCCAGCAGCTTAGCGAGGGTCTATGGCTACACCTTC
CASSLARVYGYTF
>NA|TRBJ2-5|TRBV28|NA
TGTGCCAGCACCGAGGATGAGAAGACCCAGTACTTC
CASTEDEKTQYF
>NA|TRBJ1-3|TRBV9|TRBD1
TGTGCCAGCAGCGAGGACAGGGTGAGCCACGGAAACACCATATATTTT
CASSEDRVSHGNTIYF
>NA|TRBJ2-5|TRBV7-9|NA
TGTGCCAGCAGCTTAGGACGGACGGGACAAGAGACCCAGTACTTC
CASSLGRTGQETQYF
>NA|TRBJ1-2|TRBV25-1|NA
TGTGCCAGCAGTGAATGGACGGACTATGGCTACACCTTC
CASSEWTDYGYTF
>NA|TRBJ2-3|TRBV5-1|NA
TGCGCCAGCGCTCCGGAGGGGAGCACAGATACGCAGTATTTT
CASAPEGSTDTQYF
>NA|TRBJ2-1|TRBV9|NA
TGTGCCAGCAGCGTAGATGTGACAGGTTACAATGAGCAGTTCTTC
CASSVDVTGYNEQFF
>once|TRBJ2-7|TRBV27|NA
TGTGCCAGCAGTAGACGGGGAATTGACTGGGACGGAGAGTACGAGCAGTACTTC
CASSRRGIDWDGEYEQYF
>once|TRBJ2-7|TRBV5-1|NA
TGCGCCAGCAGCTTGGGGGACCCCGGTCGGGAGCAGTACTTC
CASSLGDPGREQYF
>NA|TRBJ1-2|TRBV7-9|NA
TGTGCCAGCAGCCTCCCGGCGGTAGGTGGCTACACCTTC
CASSLPAVGGYTF
>NA|TRBJ2-7|TRBV27|NA
TGTGCCAGCAGTTTAGGTCGGGGGCTCGAGCAGTACTTC
CASSLGRGLEQYF